A single sample is the source of the 2 T cell receptor beta chains below, sequenced in a study of cytomegalovirus exposure and HLA in healthy donors. The PCR had 60 Vbeta and 13 Jbeta primers. TCRdb keeps only in-frame clones here, not all; method: immunoSEQ multiplex PCR. Here the sample spans about 210,000 clones, roughly 80% being singletons. The sequenced material came from PBMCs. These receptors came from a man aged 25-45 years in good health and CMV-seronegative.

This chain links TRBV28 with TRBJ2-5; D might be TRBD1 (5 bases). This CDR3 contains 14 residues. Trimming pared 2 bases from V and 3 bases from J, leaving 10 bases between. CDR1 and CDR2 from the germline V gene are MDHEN and SYDVKM. The CDR3 DNA sequence: TGTGCCAGCAGTTTACTGGCAGGGAAAGAGACCCAGTACTTC. Translation gives CASSLLAGKETQYF.

The rearrangement uses TRBV28 and TRBJ1-5, with 7 bases lining up with TRBD1. CDR1 and CDR2 (germline): MDHEN, SYDVKM. The V and J ends lost 7 bases and 0 bases, in that order; junction bases with no gene match: 6. The CDR3 totals 15 residues. For the CDR3, the DNA is TGTGCCAGCAAAACCAGGGGGGATAGCAATCAGCCCCAGCATTTT. Translation gives CASKTRGDSNQPQHF.